This T cell receptor beta chain was sequenced during a study of cytomegalovirus exposure and HLA in healthy donors. The overall study: A previous analysis identified 90 million to 140 million unique TCR beta sequences derived from roughly 190 million T cells. Study-wide results and caveats: Some V segments, including TRBV6-2 and TRBV6-3, were excluded as indistinguishable. Among the CMV-associated chains, a few were confirmed in vitro as specific for CMV antigens. Later analysis reportedly placed an Asian-associated ancestry cluster below the roughly 640-donor mean in N-insertions.

As regards this clone: Its specificity is not known.

Trimming took 6 bases from V and 5 from J; bases not matched to a gene: 7. Germline V gene lookup returns CDR1 MDHEN and CDR2 SYDVKM. This CDR3 has 14 residues. Vbeta (60) and Jbeta (13) primers were used in the PCR. This table comes from immunoSEQ multiplex PCR, and its TCRdb copy is limited to in-frame clones, with some not included. Its table lists roughly 62,000 clones. The J gene is TRBJ1-2, the V gene TRBV28; 9 bases are a match to TRBD1. Input material: PBMCs. This TCR came from a woman aged 18-29 years in good health and CMV-seronegative. CDR3 coding DNA: TGTGCCAGCAGCAGCACAGGGGGCGGGTATGGCTACACCTTC. It specifies CASSSTGGGYGYTF.